Reported below is one T cell receptor beta chain. Its antigen remains unknown. A second PCR, run for about 6 to 11 cycles, used a sample-barcoded 5' primer plus a J-beta primer mix. TCRdb independently ran MiXCR on the 5' RACE reads; one entry per CDR3 protein. The sample holds 450,000 to 650,000 distinct CDR3 sequences; about 25% are singletons and the top ten take 8.5% to 9.5%. This sample is drawn from a study of blood T cells in healthy people across ages. Study-wide findings and caveats: Measured against age, TCR beta diversity per million T cells decreased in a roughly linear manner.

Trimming cost V 0 bases and J 3 bases; bases outside gene matches: 4. CDR3 length: 15 residues. CDR1 is LGHNA and CDR2 is YSLEER in the germline V gene. The same specimen was also included in a second study, on T cells of mothers and their children.

The source material was blood. This receptor was taken from a boy between 10 and 17 years old in good health. This rearrangement joins TRBV4-3 to TRBJ2-7, with 8 bases aligning to TRBD2. This CDR3 reads CASSQEYSGGYEQYF. CDR3 bases: TGCGCCAGCAGCCAAGAATACAGCGGGGGCTACGAGCAGTACTTC.